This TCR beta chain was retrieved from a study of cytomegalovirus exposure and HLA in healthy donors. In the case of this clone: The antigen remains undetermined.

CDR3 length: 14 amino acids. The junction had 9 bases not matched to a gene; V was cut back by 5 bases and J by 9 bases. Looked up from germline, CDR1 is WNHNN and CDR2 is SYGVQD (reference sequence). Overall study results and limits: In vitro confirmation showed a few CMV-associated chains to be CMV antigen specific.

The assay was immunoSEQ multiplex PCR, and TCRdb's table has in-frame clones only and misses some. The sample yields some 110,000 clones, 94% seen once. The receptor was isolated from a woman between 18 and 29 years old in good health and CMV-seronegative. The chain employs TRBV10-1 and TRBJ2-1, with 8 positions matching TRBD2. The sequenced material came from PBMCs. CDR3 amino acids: CASSSLAGGGEQFF. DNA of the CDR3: TGCGCCAGCAGTTCCCTAGCGGGTGGCGGTGAGCAGTTCTTC.